A single T cell receptor beta chain is shown here with its context. Its target is not known. This entry is derived from a study of cytomegalovirus exposure and HLA in healthy donors. Study outcomes and limitations: A later analysis found most CMV-associated TCR beta chains apparently HLA-restricted. A later analysis showed TCR association rates differing by HLA locus, peaking at DRB1 and lowest at HLA-C. An analysis was carried out later, and it reportedly showed fewer N-insertions in an Asian-associated ancestry cluster than the roughly 670-donor mean.

Researchers ran the PCR with 60 Vbeta and 13 Jbeta primers. The repertoire was sequenced with immunoSEQ multiplex PCR; TCRdb's copy has only in-frame clones and lacks some. This sample has 150,000 to 200,000 clones, with 82% found just once. The sequenced sample consisted of PBMCs. The clonotype comes from a boy aged 2-9 years in good health and CMV-seronegative.

The CDR3 DNA is TGTGCCAGCAGGGCAACAGGGATTGGCACTGAAGCTTTCTTT. Protein: CASRATGIGTEAFF. V usage is TRBV2 and J usage is TRBJ1-1; tentative D call: TRBD1 (6 bases). This CDR3 is 14 amino acids long. Trimming took off 6 bases at V and 4 bases at J, with 15 bases between the two ends. CDR1 and CDR2 from the germline V gene are SNHLY and FYNNEI.